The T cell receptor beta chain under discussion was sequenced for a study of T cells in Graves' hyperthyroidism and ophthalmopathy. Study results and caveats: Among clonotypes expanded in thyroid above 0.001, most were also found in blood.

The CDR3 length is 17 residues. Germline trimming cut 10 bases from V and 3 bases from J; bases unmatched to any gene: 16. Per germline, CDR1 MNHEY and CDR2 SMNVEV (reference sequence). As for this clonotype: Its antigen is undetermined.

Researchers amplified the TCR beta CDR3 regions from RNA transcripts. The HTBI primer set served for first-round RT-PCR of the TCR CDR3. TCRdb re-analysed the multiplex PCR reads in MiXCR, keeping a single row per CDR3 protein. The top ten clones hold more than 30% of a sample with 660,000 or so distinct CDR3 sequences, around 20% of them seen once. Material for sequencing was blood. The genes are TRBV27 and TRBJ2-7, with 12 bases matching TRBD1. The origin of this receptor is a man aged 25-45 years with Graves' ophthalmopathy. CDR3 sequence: CATVTKYRDRGLYEQYF. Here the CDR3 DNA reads TGTGCCACCGTTACGAAATACCGGGACAGGGGGCTCTACGAGCAGTACTTC.